This paragraph covers one T cell receptor beta chain sequence. No antigen is known for it. These data are taken from a study of cytomegalovirus exposure and HLA in healthy donors. Study-wide findings and caveats: An analysis was carried out at a later point. It showed that HLA-associated TCR beta chains were more clonally expanded than equally common non-associated chains.

Trimming cost V 3 bases and J 4 bases; bases outside gene matches: 4. Germline V gives CDR1 SGHVS, CDR2 FNYEAQ. This CDR3 spans 15 amino acids. Primers: 60 Vbeta forward and 13 Jbeta reverse. Original analysis: In a later analysis, some 10 million of some 80 million unique beta chains occurred in at least two donors. Using immunoSEQ multiplex PCR, the repertoire was profiled, and TCRdb retains in-frame clones only, with some absent. Clone size and V and J calls were adopted from that table, with D and trimming inferred from the DNA. Of about 160,000 clones in the sample, roughly 77% were seen once. The source material was PBMCs. V is TRBV7-6 and J is TRBJ2-1; 9 nucleotides match TRBD1. The TCR sequence derives from a man aged 50-60 years in good health and CMV-seropositive. The CDR3, as DNA: TGTGCCAGCAGCTTCCGGGACAGGGTGTACAATGAGCAGTTCTTC. Its protein is CASSFRDRVYNEQFF.